A single sample is the source of the 15 T cell receptor beta chains below, sequenced in a study of CD8 T cells in Susac syndrome. RNA was extracted with the RNeasy kit, and a quantity of 0.5 to 1 ug was reverse transcribed using random hexamers. TCRdb reanalysed the immunoSEQ multiplex PCR reads using MiXCR and keeps one entry per CDR3 protein. The table records under 350,000 distinct CDR3 sequences, approximately 90% of them present only once. The sample taken for sequencing was CD4+ T cells from PBMCs. Receptors were obtained from a human donor with multiple sclerosis.

The V call is TRBV28, the J call TRBJ1-2; 8 bases fit TRBD1. V lost 3 bases to trimming and J lost 2 bases; unmatched junction nucleotides: 8. The CDR3 loop spans 16 amino acids. Germline assignment: CDR1 MDHEN and CDR2 SYDVKM. CDR3 in amino acids: CASSFPGGNLNYGYTF. DNA for the CDR3: TGTGCCAGCAGTTTTCCAGGGGGCAACTTGAACTATGGCTACACCTTC.

The CDR3 region has the DNA TGTGCCAGCAGTCCTCGTTACCCGCGGGACAGGGTTTCGGGGCAAGAGACCCAGTACTTC. Translated: CASSPRYPRDRVSGQETQYF. V and J are TRBV27 and TRBJ2-5, with 9 bases matching TRBD1. With 5 bases clipped from V and 2 bases from J, the junction kept 21 bases outside the gene matches. Germline CDR1 and CDR2: MNHEY and SMNVEV (reference sequence). The CDR3 totals 20 residues.

This chain uses TRBV5-4 with TRBJ1-2; 10 positions match TRBD1. CDR1 is SGHNT, CDR2 YYREEE, per germline (reference sequence). J was trimmed by 8 bases and V by 2 bases; bases with no gene match: 9. The CDR3 is 15 residues long. CDR3 sequence reads: CASSFYGTGARGYTF. The DNA of the CDR3 is TGTGCCAGCAGCTTTTATGGGACAGGGGCTCGGGGCTACACCTTC.

The V and J genes are TRBV24-1 and TRBJ2-1; TRBD2 aligns across 8 bases. The V gene end was trimmed by 7 bases and the J gene end by 9 bases; junction bases not matched to a gene: 10. There are 14 residues in the CDR3. The germline gives CDR1 KGHDR, CDR2 SFDVKD. This chain's CDR3 is CATRGSGSESEQFF. The CDR3 nucleotides are TGTGCCACCAGGGGGAGCGGGAGTGAGAGTGAGCAGTTCTTC.

V usage is TRBV29-1 and J usage is TRBJ2-3, with D possibly TRBD2 on 6 matching bases. The CDR3 is 16 residues long. The V and J ends lost 5 bases and 3 bases respectively, with 21 bases between them. Germline assignment: CDR1 SQVTM and CDR2 ANQGSEA. CDR3 in amino acids: CSVTPFTRDLTDTQYF. The CDR3 DNA follows: TGCAGCGTTACACCGTTCACGCGGGACCTGACAGATACGCAGTATTTT.

This clonotype was found once. The chain couples TRBV20-1 to TRBJ2-1, with a weak D call TRBD2 (7 bases). The CDR3 sequence is 13 residues long. V was trimmed by 4 bases and J by 5 bases, leaving 12 bases between them. In germline, CDR1 is DFQATT, CDR2 SNEGSKA (reference sequence). In nucleotides, the CDR3 is TGCAGTGCTAAGGGGGGGACGAACAATGAGCAGTTCTTC. Protein: CSAKGGTNNEQFF.

The chain uses TRBV7-9 and TRBJ1-1; maybe TRBD1 (5 bases). Germline values: CDR1 SEHNR, CDR2 FQNEAQ (reference sequence). This CDR3 is 19 amino acids long. The V gene lost 2 bases and the J gene lost 0 bases, with 22 bases spanning the gap. The CDR3 sequence is CASSLSRGGLRQMNTEAFF. In nucleotides, the CDR3 is TGTGCCAGCAGCTTATCTCGGGGGGGACTTCGACAGATGAACACTGAAGCTTTCTTT.

CDR3 coding DNA: TGCGCCAGCACCTCCGGACGCCCTGGCCCCTACGAGCAGTACTTC. Translated, it gives CASTSGRPGPYEQYF. The chain combines TRBV5-1 with TRBJ2-7; D remains ambiguous. This CDR3 spans 15 amino acids. Trimming took 6 bases from V and 2 from J, leaving 18 bases between them. CDR1 and CDR2 from the germline V gene are SGHRS and YFSETQ. The variable domain in full, completed from reference TRBV5-1 and TRBJ2-7, reads KAGVTQTPRYLIKTRGQQVTLSCSPISGHRSVSWYQQTPGQGLQFLFEYFSETQRNKGNFPGRFSGRQFSNSRSEMNVSTLELGDSALYLCASTSGRPGPYEQYFGPGTRLTVT.

V gene TRBV10-3 combines with J gene TRBJ2-1; 9 positions agree with TRBD2. This CDR3 comprises 12 residues. The V segment lost 6 bases and the J segment 8 bases; nucleotides outside the gene matches: 2. The germline V gene encodes CDR1 ENHRY and CDR2 SYGVKD. The CDR3, as DNA: TGTGCCATCAGCTTAGCGGGAGATGAGCAGTTCTTC. Protein: CAISLAGDEQFF.

The genes are TRBV7-3 and TRBJ2-5; D is perhaps TRBD2 (6 bases). V lost 5 bases and J lost 11, with 15 bases in between. Germline V gene data show CDR1 as SGHTA and CDR2 as FQGTGA. This CDR3 region has 12 residues. The CDR3: CASSPPAGLQYF. The CDR3 coding sequence is TGTGCCAGCAGCCCACCAGCGGGCCTGCAGTACTTC.

This clonotype came up once. The V call is TRBV7-8, the J call TRBJ2-5; 9 bases line up with TRBD1. This CDR3 spans 18 amino acids. The V and J ends lost 5 bases and 2 bases, in that order; junction bases with no gene match: 15. Germline V gives CDR1 SGHVS, CDR2 FQNEAQ. The CDR3 coding sequence is TGTGCCAGCAGCCACCAGCCGACCCGGGACAGGGTTCAAGAGACCCAGTACTTC. Its translation: CASSHQPTRDRVQETQYF.

The chain links TRBV30 to TRBJ1-1; D is unresolved. The CDR3 sequence is 13 residues long. The ends were cut back, 3 bases at V and 0 bases at J, with 8 bases in the middle. Looked up from germline, CDR1 is GTSNPN and CDR2 is SVGIG (reference sequence). The chain's CDR3 is CAWSLEVNTEAFF. In DNA form, the CDR3 reads TGTGCCTGGAGCTTAGAGGTGAACACTGAAGCTTTCTTT.

The chain recombines TRBV5-1 with TRBJ2-1; D is unresolved. Looked up from germline, CDR1 is SGHRS and CDR2 is YFSETQ. V was pared by 3 bases and J by 7 bases, with 17 bases between. The CDR3 length is 15 residues. CDR3 in DNA: TGCGCCAGCAGCTCCCCCCTATCGAGGCCAAATGAGCAGTTCTTC. Translated: CASSSPLSRPNEQFF.

The V and J genes are TRBV4-2 and TRBJ1-2, with no clear D. CDR1 and CDR2 (germline): LGHNA, YNFKEQ. V was pared by 1 base and J by 5 bases, with 14 bases between. This CDR3 has 15 amino acids. The CDR3 sequence is CASSQGSRFGYGYTF. The CDR3 DNA follows: TGTGCCAGCAGCCAAGGAAGTAGGTTTGGATATGGCTACACCTTC.

CDR3 nucleotides: TGTGCCAGCAGCTTATTCCGACCCTACGAGCAGTACTTC. The encoded protein is CASSLFRPYEQYF. This chain joins TRBV7-2 and TRBJ2-7; D remains unclear. There are 13 residues in the CDR3. Germline values: CDR1 SGHTA, CDR2 FQGNSA. The V end was cut by 2 bases, the J end by 2 bases, with 7 bases between.